Each of the 30 T cell receptor beta chains below was sequenced from the same sample in a study of spatial heterogeneity in lung cancer. Regarding time point: sample taken at primary tumor resection. TCRdb re-analysed the 5' RACE reads in MiXCR, keeping a single row per CDR3 protein. The table shows 5,000 or so distinct CDR3 sequences, with approximately 13% occurring only once. The starting material was normal lung tissue next to the tumor, obtained at surgery. These receptors were taken from a female donor with early-stage non-small cell lung cancer.

The genes are TRBV19 and TRBJ1-5; 9 bases fit TRBD1. In germline, CDR1 is LNHDA, CDR2 SQIVND (reference sequence). The V and J ends lost 7 bases and 5 bases, in that order; junction bases with no gene match: 3. This CDR3 comprises 13 residues. CDR3 sequence: CASMGTGYQPQHF. The CDR3 region has the DNA TGTGCCAGTATGGGGACAGGGTATCAGCCCCAGCATTTT.

This clonotype was seen many times. The chain links TRBV27 to TRBJ2-3, with 8 bases matching TRBD2. This CDR3 region has 17 residues. Germline values: CDR1 MNHEY, CDR2 SMNVEV (reference sequence). Trimming took 4 bases from V and 2 from J; bases not matched to a gene: 11. The CDR3, as DNA: TGTGCCAGCAGTTGGGGGCTAGCGGGCTATCCCACAGATACGCAGTATTTT. Encoded protein: CASSWGLAGYPTDTQYF.

Sample share makes this clonotype medium-sized. The rearrangement links TRBV5-4 to TRBJ1-2, with a possible D match to TRBD1 (6 bases). This CDR3 is built from 16 residues. The V and J ends lost 2 bases and 4 bases respectively, with 18 bases between them. Germline CDR1 and CDR2: SGHNT and YYREEE (reference sequence). The CDR3 sequence is CASSFFWGRSIYGYTF. The CDR3 nucleotides read TGTGCCAGCAGCTTCTTCTGGGGGCGGTCCATCTATGGCTACACCTTC.

This clonotype was detected many times. This rearrangement joins TRBV5-1 to TRBJ2-1, with D unresolved. There are 15 residues in the CDR3. V was pared by 2 bases and J by 0 bases, with 9 bases between. The germline V gene encodes CDR1 SGHRS and CDR2 YFSETQ. The CDR3 loop is CASSFTPGSYNEQFF. The CDR3 DNA sequence: TGCGCCAGCAGCTTCACACCTGGCTCCTACAATGAGCAGTTCTTC.

The chain joins TRBV29-1 to TRBJ1-2; D unresolved. Germline V gene data show CDR1 as SQVTM and CDR2 as ANQGSEA. Trimming shortened V by 4 bases and J by 5 bases, and 11 bases separated the two germline ends. The CDR3 spans 12 residues. The CDR3 protein is CSVVSSRYGYTF. In DNA form, the CDR3 reads TGCAGCGTTGTAAGTAGTCGGTATGGCTACACCTTC. The complete variable domain, with remaining parts taken from reference TRBV29-1 and TRBJ1-2, reads SAVISQKPSRDICQRGTSLTIQCQVDSQVTMMFWYRQQPGQSLTLIATANQGSEATYESGFVIDKFPISRPNLTFSTLTVSNMSPEDSSIYLCSVVSSRYGYTFGSGTRLTVV.

This clonotype showed up just a few times. V is TRBV20-1 and J is TRBJ2-7; 10 bases fit TRBD2. The V gene end was trimmed by 0 bases and the J gene end by 2 bases; junction bases not matched to a gene: 7. The length of the CDR3 is 16 residues. CDR1 DFQATT and CDR2 SNEGSKA come from the germline V gene (reference sequence). CDR3 sequence (DNA): TGCAGTGCTAGAGATCTGGCTAGCGGGAGAGCCTACGAGCAGTACTTC. Amino acids: CSARDLASGRAYEQYF.

This clonotype is deemed medium-sized. J is TRBJ1-6 and V is TRBV5-1, with 7 bases lining up with TRBD1. V trimming: 6 bases; J trimming: 9 bases; junction bases outside the gene matches: 12. Germline CDR1 SGHRS, CDR2 YFSETQ. The CDR3 has 15 amino acids. DNA for the CDR3: TGCGCCAGCACCCGCCGGACAGGAGATGCTTCACCCCTCCACTTT. Encoded protein: CASTRRTGDASPLHF.

In its sample, this clonotype ranks as medium-sized. This chain links TRBV6-2 or TRBV6-3 with TRBJ2-7, with D perhaps matching TRBD1 or TRBD2 (5 bases each). There are 14 residues in the CDR3. Germline CDR1 is MNHEY and CDR2 is SVGEGT. With 2 bases removed from V and 6 bases from J, the gap between germline ends came to 14 bases. The CDR3: CASSYRGEASEQYV. The CDR3 DNA reads TGTGCCAGCAGTTACAGGGGAGAAGCGAGCGAGCAGTACGTC.

CDR3 amino acids: CSAQDFGGGTDTQYF. In nucleotides, the CDR3 is TGCAGTGCTCAGGACTTCGGGGGGGGCACAGATACGCAGTATTTT. This chain links TRBV20-1 with TRBJ2-3, with TRBD2 identical over 8 bases. With V trimmed by 5 bases and J by 1 base, 8 bases remained unmatched. The CDR3 is 15 residues long. Germline values: CDR1 DFQATT, CDR2 SNEGSKA (reference sequence).

This clonotype was detected many times. The chain has TRBV30 and TRBJ2-1, with 10 bases identical to TRBD2. This CDR3 spans 15 amino acids. Germline V gene lookup returns CDR1 GTSNPN and CDR2 SVGIG (reference sequence). V trimming: 3 bases; J trimming: 4 bases; junction bases outside the gene matches: 6. The CDR3 sequence is CAWSLLAGYYNEQFF. As DNA, the CDR3 is TGTGCCTGGAGCCTACTAGCGGGATATTACAATGAGCAGTTCTTC. Combining the CDR3 with reference TRBV30 and TRBJ2-1 gives the whole variable domain SQTIHQWPATLVQPVGSPLSLECTVEGTSNPNLYWYRQAAGRGLQLLFYSVGIGQISSEVPQNLSASRPQDRQFILSSKKLLLSDSGFYLCAWSLLAGYYNEQFFGPGTRLTVL.

This clonotype appeared many times. The chain combines TRBV4-1 with TRBJ2-5; 8 nucleotides agree with TRBD2. Trimming at V came to 4 bases and at J to 1 base, leaving 11 bases not matched to a gene. The CDR3 contains 17 residues. Per germline, CDR1 MGHRA and CDR2 YSYEKL. This chain's CDR3 is CASSPIAVAGTQETQYF. The CDR3 nucleotides are TGCGCCAGCAGCCCCATCGCGGTAGCGGGGACCCAAGAGACCCAGTACTTC.

This clonotype was recorded many times. This chain uses TRBV28 with TRBJ1-6; 7 nucleotides agree with TRBD1. V gave up 3 bases and J gave up 7 bases; unmatched junction bases: 6. This CDR3 is 15 amino acids long. The germline gives CDR1 MDHEN, CDR2 SYDVKM. The CDR3 is CASSFGGQFNSPLHF. The CDR3 DNA reads as TGTGCCAGCAGTTTCGGGGGACAGTTCAATTCACCCCTCCACTTT.

This clonotype was counted between two and nine times. V gene TRBV11-1 combines with J gene TRBJ2-5; 7 bases are a match to TRBD1. The trim removed 5 bases at V and 5 bases at J, leaving 14 bases unmatched. The germline CDR1 and CDR2 sequences are SGHAT and FQDESV (reference sequence). This CDR3 has 16 amino acids. The CDR3 sequence: CASSPAGTARGETQYF. The DNA for the CDR3 is TGTGCCAGCAGCCCCGCCGGGACAGCGAGGGGGGAGACCCAGTACTTC.

The sample holds a few counts of this clonotype. V and J are TRBV30 and TRBJ2-1; no firm D call. V was cut by 3 bases and J by 8 bases, with 11 bases left in between. This CDR3 is 12 amino acids long. Germline-derived CDR1 and CDR2 are GTSNPN and SVGIG (reference sequence). The CDR3 is CAWSPMWDEQFF. CDR3 coding DNA: TGTGCCTGGAGCCCGATGTGGGATGAGCAGTTCTTC.

This chain joins TRBV20-1 and TRBJ2-3; D perhaps matches TRBD2 (5 bases). This CDR3 has 14 residues. Germline V gene lookup returns CDR1 DFQATT and CDR2 SNEGSKA (reference sequence). The V end was cut by 4 bases, the J end by 4 bases, with 15 bases between. The CDR3, as DNA: TGCAGTGCTATCGAGGGCGGTTGGCCAGATACGCAGTATTTT. Translating gives CSAIEGGWPDTQYF.

This clonotype was seen ten or more times. The chain has TRBV5-1 and TRBJ1-1, with a weak D call TRBD1 (6 bases). The CDR3 sequence is 16 residues long. Germline V gives CDR1 SGHRS, CDR2 YFSETQ. V was pared by 3 bases and J by 0 bases, with 15 bases between. DNA of the CDR3: TGCGCCAGCAGCTCAACGGACAGCAACTTGAACACTGAAGCTTTCTTT. Protein: CASSSTDSNLNTEAFF.

A few counts support this clonotype. The chain uses TRBV6-6 and TRBJ2-2; perhaps TRBD1 as D (5 bases). Germline V CDR1 and CDR2: MNHNY, SVGAGI (reference sequence). V gave up 5 bases and J gave up 2 bases, with 12 bases separating them. CDR3 length equals 15 residues. The DNA for the CDR3 is TGTGCCAGCAGTACCCAGGGTATTAACACCGGGGAGCTGTTTTTT. This gives the protein CASSTQGINTGELFF.

This clonotype has a count of ten or more. The chain is built from TRBV6-2 or TRBV6-3 and TRBJ2-1; 9 bases match TRBD1. Trimming at V came to 8 bases and at J to 12 bases, leaving 8 bases not matched to a gene. The CDR3 spans 12 residues. Germline CDR1 is MNHEY and CDR2 is SVGEGT. The CDR3 region has the DNA TGTGCCAGCGCAGGGACAGGGCTTTTGCAGTTCTTC. It specifies CASAGTGLLQFF.

This clonotype has at least ten counts. CDR3 DNA: TGCAGTGCTGACTCCTCGGAACTCCCATCGGATGAGCAGTTCTTC. Translated, it gives CSADSSELPSDEQFF. The chain uses TRBV20-1 and TRBJ2-1; D remains ambiguous. Germline V CDR1 and CDR2: DFQATT, SNEGSKA (reference sequence). This CDR3 spans 15 amino acids. V was pared by 5 bases and J by 8 bases, with 22 bases between.

Relative to its sample, this clonotype is medium-sized. The chain joins TRBV27 to TRBJ1-2; tentatively, D is TRBD1 (5 bases). The CDR3 runs 15 residues. The germline gives CDR1 MNHEY, CDR2 SMNVEV (reference sequence). With 2 bases removed from V and 8 bases from J, the gap between germline ends came to 18 bases. CDR3 protein: CASSLAQYGAQGYTF. The CDR3 DNA reads as TGTGCCAGCAGTTTAGCTCAGTACGGGGCGCAGGGCTACACCTTC.

This clonotype is labeled medium-sized (0.01 to 0.1%). The chain carries TRBV7-2 and TRBJ2-5; the D gene is possibly TRBD2 (5 bases). V lost 7 bases and J lost 1, with 10 bases in between. The CDR3 is made up of 13 amino acids. Germline V CDR1 and CDR2: SGHTA, FQGNSA. The CDR3, as DNA: TGTGCCAGCATGAGAGGGCCCCAAGAGACCCAGTACTTC. Translation: CASMRGPQETQYF. Combining the CDR3 with reference TRBV7-2 and TRBJ2-5 gives the whole variable domain GAGVSQSPSNKVTEKGKDVELRCDPISGHTALYWYRQSLGQGLEFLIYFQGNSAPDKSGLPSDRFSAERTGGSVSTLTIQRTQQEDSAVYLCASMRGPQETQYFGPGTRLLVL.

This clonotype came up a few times. A single base separates this from a much larger clone, so it may be a read error. This chain joins TRBV9 and TRBJ2-3; TRBD2 matches 9 bases. V was clipped by 4 bases and J by 5 bases; unmatched bases: 14. The germline CDR1 and CDR2 sequences are SGDLS and YYNGEE. CDR3 length: 17 amino acids. This CDR3 reads CASSPRESGRRGDTQYF. DNA for the CDR3: TGTGCCAGCAGCCCCCGGGAGAGCGGGAGGCGGGGAGATACGCAGTATTTT.

This clonotype is termed medium-sized. The rearrangement uses TRBV24-1 and TRBJ1-2, with D perhaps TRBD1 (5 bases). Germline CDR1 is KGHDR and CDR2 is SFDVKD. The CDR3 is made up of 14 amino acids. V was pared by 8 bases and J by 4 bases, with 16 bases between. The CDR3 DNA reads as TGTGCCACCATTGGGACCGCGTTAGGCTATGGCTACACCTTC. It yields the protein CATIGTALGYGYTF.

This chain links TRBV6-1 with TRBJ1-3; possible D gene TRBD1, 6 bases. V was clipped by 0 bases and J by 4 bases, with 10 bases between them. The CDR3 is made up of 15 amino acids. Germline V gene sequence: CDR1 MNHNS, CDR2 SASEGT. CDR3 in amino acids: CASSEARTEGNTIYF. The CDR3 DNA is TGTGCCAGCAGTGAAGCGAGGACAGAAGGAAACACCATATATTTT.

This clonotype was detected ten times or more. The CDR3 region is CASTYLSPGRLDTEAFF. The CDR3 DNA reads TGTGCCAGCACCTATCTCTCCCCAGGGCGCCTGGACACTGAAGCTTTCTTT. The chain uses TRBV6-2 or TRBV6-3 and TRBJ1-1, with D possibly matching TRBD1 (5 bases). Trimming pared 7 bases from V and 3 bases from J, leaving 24 bases between. CDR3 size: 17 residues. CDR1 is MNHEY, CDR2 SVGEGT, per germline.

This clonotype was picked up one time. A clone one base away is much larger, so this may be a read error. The chain couples TRBV5-5 to TRBJ2-7, with D perhaps matching TRBD1 or TRBD2 (6 bases each). Trimming removed 9 bases from V and 3 bases from J, with 22 bases in between. This CDR3 contains 15 residues. From germline, CDR1 is SGHKS and CDR2 YYEKEE (reference sequence). The CDR3 spells CATKPHRGPIYEQYF. CDR3 in DNA: TGTGCCACGAAACCTCATCGGGGGCCTATCTACGAGCAGTACTTC.

Many counts were recorded for this clonotype. The chain links TRBV7-2 to TRBJ2-1; 8 nucleotides match TRBD2. The V gene end was trimmed by 0 bases and the J gene end by 0 bases; junction bases not matched to a gene: 1. Germline V gene sequence: CDR1 SGHTA, CDR2 FQGNSA. There are 16 residues in the CDR3. The CDR3 reads CASSLASGGSYNEQFF. The CDR3 nucleotides read TGTGCCAGCAGCTTAGCAAGCGGGGGCTCCTACAATGAGCAGTTCTTC.

Ten or more counts support this clonotype. The CDR3: CASSSLAEGGETQYF. CDR3 DNA: TGTGCCAGCAGCTCCCTAGCGGAAGGGGGAGAGACCCAGTACTTC. The chain is built from TRBV7-2 and TRBJ2-5; tentative D call: TRBD2 (7 bases). Germline assignment: CDR1 SGHTA and CDR2 FQGNSA. Trimming took off 4 bases at V and 4 bases at J, with 16 bases between the two ends. There are 15 residues in the CDR3.

This clonotype was detected many times. This chain joins TRBV5-1 and TRBJ2-1, with 11 positions matching TRBD2. From germline, CDR1 is SGHRS and CDR2 YFSETQ. J lost 5 bases, V lost 2 bases, and 6 bases had no gene match. The CDR3 has 16 amino acids. CDR3 bases: TGCGCCAGCAGCTTATCCCTAGCGGGAGGTAACAATGAGCAGTTCTTC. The encoded protein is CASSLSLAGGNNEQFF.

By frequency in the sample, this clonotype is medium-sized. J is TRBJ1-1 and V is TRBV27; D may be TRBD1 (6 bases). CDR3 length equals 17 residues. V gave up 6 bases and J gave up 3 bases, with 23 bases separating them. Germline V gene data show CDR1 as MNHEY and CDR2 as SMNVEV (reference sequence). In nucleotides, the CDR3 is TGTGCCAGCAGACCCCCGCAGTCAGGGGCGTGGGACACTGAAGCTTTCTTT. Translating gives CASRPPQSGAWDTEAFF.